These T cell receptor beta chains were read from a single sample in a study of T cells after yellow fever vaccination. One entry per CDR3 protein, called by TCRdb with MiXCR from the 5' RACE reads. The table lists some 500,000 distinct CDR3 sequences, about 13% of them singletons. This material consisted of PBMCs, taken on the day of the yellow fever booster vaccination. All receptors derive from a man aged 30 to 39 who received the YFV17D yellow fever vaccine. Both conserved end residues are part of each CDR3. The D gene is left open where the match is weak. Expanded clones get a size class; other rows say once, few or many, or leave the size out.

V: TRBV11-3
J: TRBJ2-5
D: TRBD2
size: few
DNA: TGTGCCAGCAGCTTAGTTGGAACAAAGCTAGCGGGAGCGGTGACCCAGTACTTC
CDR3: CASSLVGTKLAGAVTQYF

V: TRBV7-6
J: TRBJ2-7
D: .
size: .
DNA: TGTGCCAGCAGCTTAGGTAGCCAGGGGGGGTACGAGCAGTACTTC
CDR3: CASSLGSQGGYEQYF

V: TRBV20-1
J: TRBJ1-4
D: .
size: few
DNA: TGCAGTGCTAGAGATACCGGACGGGCAGGGGATGAAAAACTGTTTTTT
CDR3: CSARDTGRAGDEKLFF

V: TRBV7-7
J: TRBJ2-2
D: .
size: .
DNA: TGTGCTAGCAGCCCCGCCATAGGGATTGACACCGGGGAGCTGTTTTTT
CDR3: CASSPAIGIDTGELFF

V: TRBV12-3/TRBV12-4
J: TRBJ1-5
D: .
size: .
DNA: TGTGCCAGCAGTTTACGGGGGTTCTATCAGCCCCAGCATTTT
CDR3: CASSLRGFYQPQHF

V: TRBV20-1
J: TRBJ1-2
D: TRBD1
size: few
DNA: TGCAGTGCTAGTTACAGGGACAGAAATACAGCTAACTATGGCTACACCTTC
CDR3: CSASYRDRNTANYGYTF

V: TRBV6-2/TRBV6-3
J: TRBJ1-4
D: .
size: .
DNA: TGTGCCAGCAGAATAACGGGAAGAAGCGAAAAACTGTTTTTT
CDR3: CASRITGRSEKLFF

V: TRBV11-2
J: TRBJ2-5
D: .
size: few
DNA: TGTGCCAGCAGCTACGGCCGTGGGGCGCGTGAGACCCAGTACTTC
CDR3: CASSYGRGARETQYF

V: TRBV10-2
J: TRBJ1-4
D: TRBD1
size: .
DNA: TGCGCCAGCCGCCGATGGACAGGGGATGGAGAAAAACTGTTTTTT
CDR3: CASRRWTGDGEKLFF

V: TRBV5-1
J: TRBJ1-1
D: TRBD1
size: few
DNA: TGCGCCAGCAGCTTGGAACAGGGGTGGAACACTGAAGCTTTCTTT
CDR3: CASSLEQGWNTEAFF

V: TRBV30
J: TRBJ2-7
D: .
size: few
DNA: TGTGCCTGGAGTCCTCCTCCAGGGTTCTACGAGCAGTACTTC
CDR3: CAWSPPPGFYEQYF

V: TRBV14
J: TRBJ2-1
D: TRBD2
size: .
DNA: TGTGCCAGCAGCCGATTTAGCGGGAGCTCCTACAATGAGCAGTTCTTC
CDR3: CASSRFSGSSYNEQFF

V: TRBV11-2
J: TRBJ2-3
D: .
size: .
DNA: TGTGCCAGCAGCCAAAAGCAGTCTGGGGATACGCAGTATTTT
CDR3: CASSQKQSGDTQYF

V: TRBV4-1
J: TRBJ1-5
D: .
size: few
DNA: TGCGCCAGCAGCCAAGAGATTGGTCGATACCAGCCCCAGCATTTT
CDR3: CASSQEIGRYQPQHF

V: TRBV5-1
J: TRBJ2-5
D: TRBD2
size: many
DNA: TGCGCCAGCAGCTCCGGGACTAGCGGCCAAGAGACCCAGTACTTC
CDR3: CASSSGTSGQETQYF

V: TRBV29-1
J: TRBJ2-1
D: .
size: few
DNA: TGCAGCGTTGAAGAGGGAGCGGCGGAGACCTACAATGAGCAGTTCTTC
CDR3: CSVEEGAAETYNEQFF

V: TRBV12-3/TRBV12-4
J: TRBJ2-1
D: .
size: many
DNA: TGTGCCAGCAGCCTCCGGGGACCCTACAATGAGCAGTTCTTC
CDR3: CASSLRGPYNEQFF

V: TRBV30
J: TRBJ2-3
D: .
size: once
DNA: TGTGCCTGGAGCGGGGCCAGCGGCACAGATACGCAGTATTTT
CDR3: CAWSGASGTDTQYF

V: TRBV5-1
J: TRBJ1-1
D: .
size: few
DNA: TGCGCCAGCAGCTTTAAGGTAGGGGTGAACACTGAAGCTTTCTTT
CDR3: CASSFKVGVNTEAFF

V: TRBV11-3
J: TRBJ2-1
D: .
size: few
DNA: TGTGCCAGCAGCACAGAGAGGGGACATGAGCAGTTCTTC
CDR3: CASSTERGHEQFF

V: TRBV20-1
J: TRBJ2-3
D: TRBD2
size: .
DNA: TGCAGTGCTATCAGGGTAGCGGGCATGACAGATACGCAGTATTTT
CDR3: CSAIRVAGMTDTQYF

V: TRBV7-2
J: TRBJ1-6
D: .
size: few
DNA: TGTGCCAGCAGCGAGTCACGGGGGCCCTTAGGTTCACCCCTCCACTTT
CDR3: CASSESRGPLGSPLHF

V: TRBV7-2
J: TRBJ2-1
D: TRBD2
size: .
DNA: TGTGCCAGCAGCCCGTTAGCGGGTGCGAAATACAATGAGCAGTTCTTC
CDR3: CASSPLAGAKYNEQFF

V: TRBV29-1
J: TRBJ1-1
D: .
size: .
DNA: TGCAGCACCCCCGGGACATTGAACACTGAAGCTTTCTTT
CDR3: CSTPGTLNTEAFF

V: TRBV11-2
J: TRBJ2-7
D: .
size: few
DNA: TGTGCCAGCAGCCCCACGCTGGGGTCGTCCCCCTGGTTCGATGGAAACGAGCAGTACTTC
CDR3: CASSPTLGSSPWFDGNEQYF

V: TRBV3-1
J: TRBJ2-2
D: TRBD2
size: .
DNA: TGTGCCAGCACTAGAGGGACTAGATCTGCCGGGGAGCTGTTTTTT
CDR3: CASTRGTRSAGELFF

V: TRBV6-1
J: TRBJ2-7
D: TRBD1
size: .
DNA: TGTGCCAGCAGGAGTGACTTGGAGCAGGGGGACTACGAGCAGTACTTC
CDR3: CASRSDLEQGDYEQYF

V: TRBV7-2
J: TRBJ2-7
D: .
size: few
DNA: TGTGCCAGCAGTAATTTCGGAGCATACGAGCAGTACTTC
CDR3: CASSNFGAYEQYF

V: TRBV6-2/TRBV6-3
J: TRBJ2-3
D: .
size: many
DNA: TGTGCCAGCAGCGGAGGGTTGGGAGATACGCAGTATTTT
CDR3: CASSGGLGDTQYF

V: TRBV5-1
J: TRBJ2-7
D: TRBD1
size: .
DNA: TGCGCCAGCAGCCCGGGCGGACAGGCAAGGGAGCAGTACTTC
CDR3: CASSPGGQAREQYF

V: TRBV5-4
J: TRBJ2-1
D: .
size: once
DNA: TGTGCCAGCAGCTTGCGGGATGGGGATGAGCAGTTCTTC
CDR3: CASSLRDGDEQFF

V: TRBV3-2
J: TRBJ2-1
D: .
size: few
DNA: TGTGCCAGCAGCCAAGGTGGACTAGCGGGAGCTCACTACAATGAGCAGTTCTTC
CDR3: CASSQGGLAGAHYNEQFF

V: TRBV5-1
J: TRBJ2-5
D: TRBD1
size: many
DNA: TGCGCCAGCAGCCGTGGGACAGCCCAAGAGACCCAGTACTTC
CDR3: CASSRGTAQETQYF

V: TRBV21-1
J: TRBJ2-3
D: .
size: few
DNA: TGTGCCAGCAGTGCCCGAGGGGACCACTCTAGCACAGATACGCAGTATTTT
CDR3: CASSARGDHSSTDTQYF

V: TRBV12-3/TRBV12-4
J: TRBJ1-2
D: .
size: .
DNA: TGTGCCACCTTCCCCGACCGGCGGGGTGGCTACACCTTC
CDR3: CATFPDRRGGYTF

V: TRBV7-2
J: TRBJ1-5
D: .
size: .
DNA: TGTGCCAGCAGCTCCGTGTATCAGCCCCAGCATTTT
CDR3: CASSSVYQPQHF

V: TRBV7-9
J: TRBJ2-1
D: .
size: .
DNA: TGTGCCAGCAGCCCGGATCGGACGTACAATGAGCAGTTCTTC
CDR3: CASSPDRTYNEQFF

V: TRBV20-1
J: TRBJ2-1
D: .
size: few
DNA: TGCAGTGCTCTAGTGACCTCATACAATGAGCAGTTCTTC
CDR3: CSALVTSYNEQFF

V: TRBV19
J: TRBJ2-7
D: .
size: few
DNA: TGTGCCAGTAGTATAGGACAGCCGACTTACTACGAGCAGTACTTC
CDR3: CASSIGQPTYYEQYF

V: TRBV5-6
J: TRBJ2-3
D: .
size: few
DNA: TGTGCCAGCAGCTCCTACAGATCAGCGACAGATACGCAGTATTTT
CDR3: CASSSYRSATDTQYF

V: TRBV6-5
J: TRBJ2-4
D: .
size: .
DNA: TGTGCCAGCAGTTACTCGTCAAGAGGGTTGGTCGACATTCAGTACTTC
CDR3: CASSYSSRGLVDIQYF

V: TRBV29-1
J: TRBJ2-2
D: .
size: many
DNA: TGCAGCGACCGCAGGGTAGACACCGGGGAGCTGTTTTTT
CDR3: CSDRRVDTGELFF

V: TRBV5-1
J: TRBJ2-1
D: .
size: .
DNA: TGCGCCAGCAGCGAGCCGCGCAAGGCTTCCTACAATGAGCAGTTCTTC
CDR3: CASSEPRKASYNEQFF

V: TRBV6-5
J: TRBJ1-6
D: .
size: few
DNA: TGTGCCAGCACTCGGGGGGGGGGGAATTCACCCCTCCACTTT
CDR3: CASTRGGGNSPLHF

V: TRBV5-5
J: TRBJ2-7
D: .
size: few
DNA: TGTGCCAGCAACCGCGTTGGGGCTATACGAACCTACGAGCAGTACTTC
CDR3: CASNRVGAIRTYEQYF

V: TRBV7-9
J: TRBJ2-1
D: TRBD2
size: few
DNA: TGTGCCAGCAGCTTAGGGCCTAGCGGGATTTGGGATGAGCAGTTCTTC
CDR3: CASSLGPSGIWDEQFF

V: TRBV20-1
J: TRBJ1-3
D: TRBD1
size: .
DNA: TGCAGTGCAACATTCAGGGGGAACGGAAACACCATATATTTT
CDR3: CSATFRGNGNTIYF

V: TRBV30
J: TRBJ2-1
D: TRBD2
size: few
DNA: TGTGCCTGGAGTAACCTAGCGGGGGTTAGTGAGCAGTTCTTC
CDR3: CAWSNLAGVSEQFF

V: TRBV7-9
J: TRBJ2-1
D: .
size: .
DNA: TGTGCCAGCAGCTTAGTGATGGGGAAGGATGAGCAGTTCTTC
CDR3: CASSLVMGKDEQFF

V: TRBV28
J: TRBJ2-2
D: .
size: few
DNA: TGTGCCAGCAGTTCCTCTGGGGCGGTCAGAACCGGGGAGCTGTTTTTT
CDR3: CASSSSGAVRTGELFF

V: TRBV6-5
J: TRBJ2-1
D: .
size: few
DNA: TGTGCCAGCAGTTTGAACGTTGTGCACAATGAGCAGTTCTTC
CDR3: CASSLNVVHNEQFF

V: TRBV7-7
J: TRBJ1-2
D: .
size: few
DNA: TGTGCTAGCAGCGGCAGGGACGGCAGTGGCTACACCTTC
CDR3: CASSGRDGSGYTF

V: TRBV10-3
J: TRBJ2-1
D: TRBD2
size: .
DNA: TGTGCCATCAGGAACACACTAGCGGGAGTCTCCAATGAGCAGTTCTTC
CDR3: CAIRNTLAGVSNEQFF

V: TRBV10-3
J: TRBJ2-7
D: .
size: .
DNA: TGTGCCATCACCCCGGGAAGCGGGACATACGAGCAGTACTTC
CDR3: CAITPGSGTYEQYF

V: TRBV5-6
J: TRBJ2-7
D: .
size: few
DNA: TGTGCCAGCACCCCTGGGGCGTCCTACGAGCAGTACTTC
CDR3: CASTPGASYEQYF

V: TRBV5-1
J: TRBJ1-1
D: .
size: few
DNA: TGCGCCAGCAGCCTCTCAGGGGAGGGGGCTGAAGCTTTCTTT
CDR3: CASSLSGEGAEAFF

V: TRBV18
J: TRBJ2-7
D: .
size: .
DNA: TGTGCCAGCTCACGCCGGACGGCAGCTAACGAGCAGTACTTC
CDR3: CASSRRTAANEQYF